This T cell receptor beta chain was observed in a study of T cell repertoires in cytomegalovirus infection. MiXCR, run by TCRdb on the reads, gives a single entry per CDR3 protein. The table lists some 180,000 distinct CDR3 sequences, 15% to 20% of them singletons. This clonotype has only a few counts. Trimming took off 1 base at V and 6 bases at J, with 6 bases between the two ends. The CDR3 is made up of 12 amino acids. Germline CDR1 and CDR2: MGHRA and YSYEKL. The chain couples TRBV4-1 to TRBJ1-1; the D gene is possibly TRBD1 (5 bases). Input material: CD8+ T cells from PBMCs. The TCR comes from a human donor in good health (CMV status not recorded). Some clones in this sample may be carry-over from other donors' samples. The CDR3 DNA reads as TGCGCCAGCAGCCAAGGGGGGTCTGAAGCTTTCTTT. Protein product: CASSQGGSEAFF.